This TCR beta chain was recorded in a study of shared clonotypes between healthy human individuals. The overall study: Three CD4 naive, three CD4 memory, two CD8 naive and one CD8 memory plate were used per donor.

Produced via immunoSEQ multiplex PCR; TCRdb's table is partial and in-frame only. This table holds approximately 2.1 million clones, 85% to 95% found once. As for this clone: Its antigen is currently unknown.

Germline V gives CDR1 MNHNY, CDR2 SVGAGI (reference sequence). The CDR3 spans 15 residues. V was pared by 2 bases and J by 4 bases, with 14 bases between. Overall study findings and caveats: The sharing of approximately 5.1% of naive CD4 clonotypes was seen across a handful of donors. Sampling was confined to blood; repertoires within tissues likely differ.

The sequencing sample was made of naive CD4+ T cells from PBMCs. Subset: CD45RA+ positively selected. The chain joins TRBV6-6 to TRBJ2-5; perhaps D is TRBD1 or TRBD2 (6 bases each). The sequence was obtained from a man aged 18-30 years in good health. Some clones in this sample may be carry-over from other donors' samples. The CDR3 DNA reads as TGTGCCAGCAGTTACCGAGCCGGAGGGGGAGAGACCCAGTACTTC. It translates to CASSYRAGGGETQYF.